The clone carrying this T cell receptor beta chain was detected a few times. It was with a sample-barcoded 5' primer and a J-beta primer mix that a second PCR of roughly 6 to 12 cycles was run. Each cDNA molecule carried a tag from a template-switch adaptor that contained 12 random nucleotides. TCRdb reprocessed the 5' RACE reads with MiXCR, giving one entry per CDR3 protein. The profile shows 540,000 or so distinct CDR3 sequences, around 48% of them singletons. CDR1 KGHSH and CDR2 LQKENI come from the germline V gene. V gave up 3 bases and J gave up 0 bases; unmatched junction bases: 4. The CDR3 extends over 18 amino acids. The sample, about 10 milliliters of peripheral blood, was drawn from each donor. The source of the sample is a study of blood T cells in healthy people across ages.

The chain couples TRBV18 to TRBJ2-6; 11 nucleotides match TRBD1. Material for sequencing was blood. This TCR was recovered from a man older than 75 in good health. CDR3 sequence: CASSPPGTGGSGANVLTF. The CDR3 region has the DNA TGTGCCAGCTCACCTCCCGGGACAGGGGGCTCTGGGGCCAACGTCCTGACTTTC.